Each of the 19 T cell receptor beta chains below was sequenced from the same sample in a study of identifying expanded T cells in peripheral blood. Only in-frame clones appear in the TCRdb table, and some are missing; sequencing was by immunoSEQ multiplex PCR. The table records approximately 120,000 clones, about nine tenths of them present only once. Sequences were obtained from blood. The source is a person aged 18 to 75 in good health.

This CDR3 is CASSEFRNTEAFF. CDR3 DNA: TGTGCCAGCAGTGAATTTCGGAACACTGAAGCTTTCTTT. The chain uses TRBV6-1 and TRBJ1-1; D not resolved. Per the germline V gene, CDR1 is MNHNS and CDR2 is SASEGT. Trimming removed 2 bases from V and 1 base from J, with 5 bases in between. The CDR3 has 13 amino acids.

The J gene is TRBJ2-1, the V gene TRBV2, with 7 bases that match TRBD2. The CDR3 spans 12 residues. V trimming: 7 bases; J trimming: 9 bases; junction bases outside the gene matches: 6. In germline, CDR1 is SNHLY, CDR2 FYNNEI. The CDR3 nucleotides read TGTGCCAGCACCTCGGCGGGGGTTGAGCAGTTCTTC. Protein product: CASTSAGVEQFF.

This clone was found once. This rearrangement joins TRBV9 to TRBJ2-7; D gene uncertain. Germline V gives CDR1 SGDLS, CDR2 YYNGEE. The V end was cut by 0 bases, the J end by 4 bases, with 14 bases between. The CDR3 spans 15 residues. In DNA form, the CDR3 reads TGTGCCAGCAGCGTAGGGGCTTATCCTGGTTACGAGCAGTACTTC. Amino acids: CASSVGAYPGYEQYF. The full variable domain, completed using reference TRBV9 and TRBJ2-7, is DSGVTQTPKHLITATGQRVTLRCSPRSGDLSVYWYQQSLDQGLQFLIQYYNGEERAKGNILERFSAQQFPDLHSELNLSSLELGDSALYFCASSVGAYPGYEQYFGPGTRLTVT.

This chain connects TRBV27 to TRBJ2-3; D possibly corresponds to TRBD2 (6 bases). Looked up from germline, CDR1 is MNHEY and CDR2 is SMNVEV (reference sequence). The CDR3 totals 15 residues. V was cut by 5 bases and J by 0 bases, with 12 bases left in between. CDR3: CASSENSGSTDTQYF. DNA for the CDR3: TGTGCCAGCAGTGAAAATAGCGGTAGCACAGATACGCAGTATTTT.

The rearrangement uses TRBV5-1 and TRBJ2-2, with 7 bases identical to TRBD1. The germline V gene encodes CDR1 SGHRS and CDR2 YFSETQ. The J segment lost 6 bases and the V segment lost 4 bases, leaving 15 bases of the junction unmatched. The CDR3 totals 17 residues. CDR3 residues: CASSDTGERLLAGELFF. In DNA form, the CDR3 reads TGCGCCAGCAGCGATACAGGGGAAAGGCTTTTGGCCGGGGAGCTGTTTTTT.

This chain joins TRBV2 and TRBJ2-3, with D possibly matching TRBD2 (6 bases). Trimming took off 6 bases at V and 0 bases at J, with 13 bases between the two ends. The germline V gene has CDR1 SNHLY and CDR2 FYNNEI. The CDR3 extends over 15 amino acids. CDR3 in DNA: TGTGCCAGCAGACCAAGGACTACCAGCACAGATACGCAGTATTTT. Its translation: CASRPRTTSTDTQYF.

This chain connects TRBV29-1 to TRBJ1-4, with 7 bases identical to TRBD1. V dropped 2 bases and J dropped 3; count of bases not matched to a gene: 3. Germline CDR1 SQVTM, CDR2 ANQGSEA. This CDR3 is 14 amino acids long. Here the CDR3 DNA reads TGCAGCGTTGAAAGACAGGGCCCTAATGAAAAACTGTTTTTT. Its protein product is CSVERQGPNEKLFF. The full variable domain, its missing parts supplied by reference TRBV29-1 and TRBJ1-4, is SAVISQKPSRDICQRGTSLTIQCQVDSQVTMMFWYRQQPGQSLTLIATANQGSEATYESGFVIDKFPISRPNLTFSTLTVSNMSPEDSSIYLCSVERQGPNEKLFFGSGTQLSVL.

CDR3 in amino acids: CASSLSRGDTEAFF. The CDR3 DNA reads TGTGCCAGCAGCTTATCTCGGGGAGACACTGAAGCTTTCTTT. The genes are TRBV7-2 and TRBJ1-1; D gene uncertain. This CDR3 spans 14 amino acids. Trimming pared 2 bases from V and 3 bases from J, leaving 10 bases between. The germline CDR1 and CDR2 sequences are SGHTA and FQGNSA.

This clone was observed once. V is TRBV29-1 and J is TRBJ2-7; D gene uncertain. Germline V gene lookup returns CDR1 SQVTM and CDR2 ANQGSEA. Trimming removed 4 bases from V and 1 base from J, with 5 bases in between. The CDR3 extends over 11 amino acids. The CDR3 loop is CSVVSSYEQYF. As DNA, the CDR3 is TGCAGCGTTGTTAGTTCCTACGAGCAGTACTTC.

The chain couples TRBV7-9 to TRBJ2-7, with 8 bases fitting TRBD1. V shed 5 bases and J 2 bases; nucleotides not matched to a gene: 11. The CDR3 covers 16 residues. Per the germline V gene, CDR1 is SEHNR and CDR2 is FQNEAQ (reference sequence). CDR3 region: CASSDLGTGLTYEQYF. The CDR3 DNA reads TGTGCCAGCAGCGACCTAGGGACAGGACTCACCTACGAGCAGTACTTC.

The chain combines TRBV9 with TRBJ2-2; tentative D call: TRBD2 (6 bases). The CDR3 is 15 residues long. Germline CDR1 and CDR2: SGDLS and YYNGEE. The V and J ends lost 3 bases and 3 bases respectively, with 12 bases between them. CDR3 sequence: CASSGGGAYTGELFF. DNA for the CDR3: TGTGCCAGCAGCGGTGGAGGGGCGTACACCGGGGAGCTGTTTTTT.

This chain links TRBV19 with TRBJ1-6; the D gene is possibly TRBD1 (6 bases). From germline, CDR1 is LNHDA and CDR2 SQIVND (reference sequence). The V gene lost 4 bases and the J gene lost 6 bases, with 16 bases spanning the gap. This CDR3 is 16 amino acids long. For the CDR3, the DNA is TGTGCCAGTAGTACCCTGGACAGTTCGAGTAATTCACCCCTCCACTTT. It specifies CASSTLDSSSNSPLHF.

The sample holds one count of this clone. CDR3 protein: CASSLGGQAYEQYF. The CDR3, as DNA: TGTGCCAGCAGTTTAGGAGGACAGGCCTACGAGCAGTACTTC. The rearrangement links TRBV27 to TRBJ2-7; 7 bases map to TRBD1. The CDR3 has 14 amino acids. V gave up 2 bases and J gave up 2 bases; unmatched junction bases: 3. Germline CDR1 and CDR2: MNHEY and SMNVEV (reference sequence).

The chain is built from TRBV19 and TRBJ1-2; tentative D call: TRBD1 (6 bases). The CDR3 runs to 14 residues. Between the trimmed V and J ends, which lost 8 bases and 2 bases, there was a span of 15 bases. Germline V CDR1 and CDR2: LNHDA, SQIVND (reference sequence). CDR3 DNA: TGTGCCAGTTTTCAGGGGCAGAGAAACTATGGCTACACCTTC. Its translation is CASFQGQRNYGYTF.

The CDR3 reads CASSLVGKGNQPQHF. CDR3 sequence (DNA): TGTGCCAGCAGCTTGGTTGGGAAGGGCAATCAGCCCCAGCATTTT. The rearrangement joins TRBV5-6 to TRBJ1-5; unclear D gene. V was clipped by 0 bases and J by 2 bases, with 9 bases between them. The CDR3 is 15 residues long. Germline V lookup: CDR1 SGHDT, CDR2 YYEEEE.

The V call is TRBV6-6, the J call TRBJ2-1; no reliable D call. The V end was cut by 7 bases, the J end by 0 bases, with 7 bases between. In germline, CDR1 is MNHNY, CDR2 SVGAGI (reference sequence). CDR3 size: 13 residues. The CDR3 DNA reads as TGTGCCAGCAATTTGGACTCCTACAATGAGCAGTTCTTC. Its translation is CASNLDSYNEQFF.

This chain connects TRBV18 to TRBJ2-5; unclear D gene. V was clipped by 0 bases and J by 2 bases, with 10 bases between them. The CDR3 loop spans 15 amino acids. CDR1 KGHSH and CDR2 LQKENI come from the germline V gene. The CDR3 DNA reads TGTGCCAGCTCACCACCGAATCTTTCTCAAGAGACCCAGTACTTC. Translation gives CASSPPNLSQETQYF. The complete variable domain, with remaining parts taken from reference TRBV18 and TRBJ2-5, reads NAGVMQNPRHLVRRRGQEARLRCSPMKGHSHVYWYRQLPEEGLKFMVYLQKENIIDESGMPKERFSAEFPKEGPSILRIQQVVRGDSAAYFCASSPPNLSQETQYFGPGTRLLVL.

This chain joins TRBV18 and TRBJ2-7; 7 bases are a match to TRBD1. From germline, CDR1 is KGHSH and CDR2 LQKENI. The CDR3 contains 13 residues. V lost 3 bases, J lost 4 bases, and 3 bases stayed unmatched. For the CDR3, the DNA is TGTGCCAGCTCACCGGACAGGTTATACGAGCAGTACTTC. The encoded protein is CASSPDRLYEQYF. The full variable domain, its missing parts supplied by reference TRBV18 and TRBJ2-7, is NAGVMQNPRHLVRRRGQEARLRCSPMKGHSHVYWYRQLPEEGLKFMVYLQKENIIDESGMPKERFSAEFPKEGPSILRIQQVVRGDSAAYFCASSPDRLYEQYFGPGTRLTVT.

J is TRBJ2-7 and V is TRBV28, with TRBD1 matching over 9 bases. The CDR3 spans 14 residues. V was pared by 4 bases and J by 2 bases, with 3 bases of the junction left unmatched. Germline CDR1 reads MDHEN; CDR2 reads SYDVKM. CDR3 protein: CASSWDRETYEQYF. CDR3 in DNA: TGTGCCAGCAGTTGGGACAGGGAAACCTACGAGCAGTACTTC.